This entry lists 23 T cell receptor beta chains sequenced from one sample in a study of cytomegalovirus exposure and HLA in healthy donors. The PCR had 60 Vbeta and 13 Jbeta primers. TCRdb keeps only in-frame clones here, not all; method: immunoSEQ multiplex PCR. Here the sample spans 150,000 or so clones, roughly 80% being singletons. The sequencing sample was made of PBMCs. The receptors were gathered from a woman aged 30 to 39 in good health and CMV-seronegative.

The chain uses TRBV5-8 and TRBJ1-1, with a tentative D call TRBD1 (5 bases). This CDR3 contains 13 residues. Trimming left V 0 bases short and J 4 bases short, with 7 bases between. The germline CDR1 and CDR2 sequences are SGHTS and YDEGEE. CDR3 bases: TGTGCCAGCAGCTTGGGGAGGGGCACTGAAGCTTTCTTT. Translated, it gives CASSLGRGTEAFF.

The chain carries TRBV2 and TRBJ2-2, with D perhaps TRBD2 (7 bases). There are 14 residues in the CDR3. The germline CDR1 and CDR2 sequences are SNHLY and FYNNEI. Trimming pared 8 bases from V and 4 bases from J, leaving 14 bases between. The CDR3 sequence: CASSYREGTGELFF. CDR3 sequence (DNA): TGTGCCAGCTCTTACAGGGAGGGCACCGGGGAGCTGTTTTTT.

This CDR3 reads CSGGYGYTF. The CDR3 DNA follows: TGCAGTGGCGGATATGGCTACACCTTC. V usage is TRBV20-1 and J usage is TRBJ1-2; D unclear. Deletions cut 7 bases from V and 5 bases from J, with 5 bases between. CDR3 length equals 9 residues. Germline V gives CDR1 DFQATT, CDR2 SNEGSKA (reference sequence).

As to this clone: The germline gene is not matched at one end of the junction; a read error may be the cause. This chain connects TRBV7-9 to TRBJ2-5; 13 positions agree with TRBD2. CDR1 is SEHNR and CDR2 is FQNEAQ in the germline V gene (reference sequence). This CDR3 has 18 residues. The CDR3 loop reads CASRLGTSGVPSAETQYF. In DNA, the CDR3 is TGTGCCAGCAGATTAGGGACTAGCGGGGTTCCCTCCGCGGAGACCCAGTACTTC. Full variable domain (outside the CDR3, taken from reference TRBV7-9 and TRBJ2-5): DTGVSQNPRHKITKRGQNVTFRCDPISEHNRLYWYRQTLGQGPEFLTYFQNEAQLEKSRLLSDRFSAERPKGSFSTLEIQRTEQGDSAMYLCASRLGTSGVPSAETQYFGPGTRLLVL.

Note on this clone: Within the sample, other DNA sequences also encode this same CDR3. The chain couples TRBV14 to TRBJ1-2; D unclear. V was clipped by 2 bases and J by 2 bases, with 6 bases between them. The germline V gene encodes CDR1 SGHDN and CDR2 FVKESK. CDR3 length equals 13 residues. The CDR3, as DNA: TGTGCCAGCAGCCAACGGTCGAACTATGGCTACACCTTC. This encodes CASSQRSNYGYTF.

This chain uses TRBV28 with TRBJ1-2; tentative D call: TRBD1 (5 bases). The V end was cut by 7 bases, the J end by 7 bases, with 22 bases between. The CDR3 length is 15 residues. Germline values: CDR1 MDHEN, CDR2 SYDVKM. This CDR3 reads CASKYPSGRGGGYTF. CDR3 bases: TGTGCCAGCAAATACCCGTCAGGGCGGGGTGGTGGCTACACCTTC.

The V and J genes are TRBV2 and TRBJ1-1; 7 bases map to TRBD1. The CDR3 runs to 13 residues. V dropped 5 bases and J dropped 7; count of bases not matched to a gene: 7. Germline V lookup: CDR1 SNHLY, CDR2 FYNNEI. As DNA, the CDR3 is TGTGCCAGCAGTTACAGGGGACTGATTGAAGCTTTCTTT. Its protein is CASSYRGLIEAFF. Looking up the rest from reference TRBV2 and TRBJ1-1 gives the full variable domain: EPEVTQTPSHQVTQMGQEVILRCVPISNHLYFYWYRQILGQKVEFLVSFYNNEISEKSEIFDDQFSVERPDGSNFTLKIRSTKLEDSAMYFCASSYRGLIEAFFGQGTRLTVV.

Only one count was recorded for this clone. This chain joins TRBV19 and TRBJ1-5; D ambiguous. The CDR3 consists of 13 residues. Trimming removed 5 bases from V and 7 bases from J, with 12 bases in between. Germline CDR1 LNHDA, CDR2 SQIVND (reference sequence). For the CDR3, the DNA is TGTGCCAGTAGTCCCGCCCGGTGGCAGCCCCAGCATTTT. It specifies CASSPARWQPQHF.

The J gene is TRBJ2-2, the V gene TRBV7-6; no reliable D call. The CDR3 is 12 residues long. CDR1 and CDR2 from the germline V gene are SGHVS and FNYEAQ. Trimming shortened V by 5 bases and J by 7 bases, and 8 bases separated the two germline ends. This CDR3 is CASSQTGGELFF. In nucleotides, the CDR3 is TGTGCCAGCAGCCAGACGGGCGGGGAGCTGTTTTTT.

The V gene is TRBV11-2, the J gene TRBJ2-1, with a weak D call TRBD2 (5 bases). V shed 10 bases and J shed 0 bases, with 13 bases lying between them. CDR3 length equals 14 residues. The V gene's germline CDR1 is SGHAT and CDR2 FQNNGV. The CDR3, as DNA: TGTGCCAACCAGCCACGGGGCTCCTACAATGAGCAGTTCTTC. It yields the protein CANQPRGSYNEQFF.

This sequence joins TRBV11-3 and TRBJ2-7; D ambiguous. The CDR3 is 13 residues long. V lost 4 bases to trimming and J lost 4 bases, with 11 bases between them. Germline values: CDR1 SGHNT, CDR2 YENEEA. The chain's CDR3 is CASSSAAQYEQYF. DNA of the CDR3: TGTGCCAGCAGCTCGGCAGCGCAGTACGAGCAGTACTTC.

The genes are TRBV5-4 and TRBJ2-2, with unresolved D. Trimming took off 4 bases at V and 0 bases at J, with 7 bases between the two ends. In germline, CDR1 is SGHNT, CDR2 YYREEE (reference sequence). The CDR3 loop spans 14 amino acids. CDR3 in amino acids: CASSRGTNTGELFF. The CDR3 DNA is TGTGCCAGCAGCCGCGGAACGAACACCGGGGAGCTGTTTTTT.

This clone has only a few counts. J is TRBJ1-1 and V is TRBV5-6; no reliable D call. The CDR3 contains 11 residues. The V gene lost 4 bases and the J gene lost 8 bases, with 9 bases spanning the gap. The germline CDR1 and CDR2 sequences are SGHDT and YYEEEE. This chain's CDR3 is CASSGGREAFF. In DNA form, the CDR3 reads TGTGCCAGCAGCGGCGGTAGAGAAGCTTTCTTT. Based on the CDR3 plus reference TRBV5-6 and TRBJ1-1, the full variable domain is DAGVTQSPTHLIKTRGQQVTLRCSPKSGHDTVSWYQQALGQGPQFIFQYYEEEERQRGNFPDRFSGHQFPNYSSELNVNALLLGDSALYLCASSGGREAFFGQGTRLTVV.

The chain carries TRBV6-1 and TRBJ1-6; D is ambiguous. Germline lookup yields CDR1 MNHNS and CDR2 SASEGT. The V end lost 7 bases, the J end lost 8 bases, and 12 bases lay between the germline ends. The CDR3 contains 13 residues. The CDR3 DNA reads TGTGCCAGCAAGGAACAGTCTGATTCACCCCTCCACTTT. This sequence encodes CASKEQSDSPLHF.

V usage is TRBV6-1 and J usage is TRBJ2-1, with 10 bases identical to TRBD2. Trimming removed 5 bases from V and 6 bases from J; junction bases left unmatched: 4. Germline CDR1 reads MNHNS; CDR2 reads SASEGT. CDR3 length: 14 amino acids. In DNA, the CDR3 is TGTGCCAGCAGTCCCGGGACTAGCGTCAATGAGCAGTTCTTC. This encodes CASSPGTSVNEQFF.

The V and J genes are TRBV27 and TRBJ2-1, with 11 bases that match TRBD2. Germline V gene lookup returns CDR1 MNHEY and CDR2 SMNVEV (reference sequence). The CDR3 runs 16 residues. After removal of 6 bases from V and 2 bases from J, the junction contained 6 bases not matched to a gene. CDR3 residues: CASRTVAGGAYNEQFF. The CDR3 DNA is TGTGCCAGCAGAACAGTAGCGGGGGGGGCCTACAATGAGCAGTTCTTC.

The chain combines TRBV11-1 with TRBJ2-2; 8 positions match TRBD1. Germline V lookup: CDR1 SGHAT, CDR2 FQDESV (reference sequence). The CDR3 spans 14 residues. J was trimmed by 5 bases and V by 6 bases; bases with no gene match: 5. CDR3 coding DNA: TGTGCCAGCAGAAGGGACAGGCGAACCGGGGAGCTGTTTTTT. Translating gives CASRRDRRTGELFF.

CDR3 in amino acids: CASSLTGSQAFF. The DNA for the CDR3 is TGTGCCAGCAGCTTAACCGGGAGCCAAGCTTTCTTT. The rearrangement uses TRBV7-8 and TRBJ1-1; D not resolved. V was trimmed by 2 bases and J by 9 bases, leaving 10 bases between them. Germline V gene lookup returns CDR1 SGHVS and CDR2 FQNEAQ. This CDR3 has 12 amino acids.

The V call is TRBV19, the J call TRBJ1-5, with TRBD1 matching 7 bases. The V and J ends lost 6 bases and 2 bases, in that order; junction bases with no gene match: 10. The CDR3 sequence is 16 residues long. Germline values: CDR1 LNHDA, CDR2 SQIVND (reference sequence). The CDR3: CASRLTGDGGNQPQHF. CDR3 in DNA: TGTGCCAGTAGGCTTACAGGGGATGGGGGCAATCAGCCCCAGCATTTT.

The gene calls are TRBV4-2 and TRBJ1-1; no clear D gene. The CDR3 runs to 13 residues. V was shortened by 1 base and J by 5 bases, with 8 bases between the two germline ends. Per the germline V gene, CDR1 is LGHNA and CDR2 is YNFKEQ. The CDR3 loop reads CASSQAEVTEAFF. In DNA form, the CDR3 reads TGTGCCAGCAGCCAAGCAGAGGTAACTGAAGCTTTCTTT.

To note about this clone: Other DNA sequences of this sample code for an identical CDR3. CDR3 loop: CSVSGTDKNIQYF. Here the CDR3 DNA reads TGCAGCGTTTCGGGGACAGACAAAAACATTCAGTACTTC. The rearrangement links TRBV29-1 to TRBJ2-4; TRBD1 aligns across 7 bases. The length of the CDR3 is 13 residues. Per germline, CDR1 SQVTM and CDR2 ANQGSEA. V lost 5 bases, J lost 3 bases, and 4 bases stayed unmatched.

The chain combines TRBV29-1 with TRBJ1-5; TRBD1 matches 7 bases. The CDR3 extends over 16 amino acids. Germline CDR1 and CDR2: SQVTM and ANQGSEA. The trim removed 5 bases at V and 1 base at J, leaving 11 bases unmatched. The CDR3 region is CSVSSGGDRSNQPQHF. The CDR3 DNA reads TGCAGCGTTTCTTCAGGTGGGGACAGAAGCAATCAGCCCCAGCATTTT.

This chain joins TRBV5-4 and TRBJ2-1; TRBD2 agrees at 8 bases. From germline, CDR1 is SGHNT and CDR2 YYREEE (reference sequence). The CDR3 contains 15 residues. The V segment lost 4 bases and the J segment 4 bases; nucleotides outside the gene matches: 7. CDR3 loop: CASSETSGAYNEQFF. The CDR3 coding sequence is TGTGCCAGCAGCGAAACTAGCGGAGCTTACAATGAGCAGTTCTTC.